The clone carrying this T cell receptor (beta chain) was observed a handful of times. Its target is unknown. This CDR3 spans 14 amino acids. Germline trimming cut 8 bases from V and 5 bases from J; bases unmatched to any gene: 6. Germline values: CDR1 MNHEY, CDR2 SVGAGI. The data were taken from a study of cytotoxic CD8 clonotypes in ibrutinib-treated CLL. For the study at large: Collecting the response samples happened after a median approximately twelve months of treatment, with a range of 6 to 36. Among the samples, the mean was around 260,000 productive templates and roughly 94,000 productive rearrangements. Study-level points and caveats: The study sampled sustained-remission and progressing patients at different times. Treatment saw public clonotypes, which were uncommon, either contract or stay stable.

Generated by immunoSEQ multiplex PCR, the TCRdb table keeps only in-frame clones and is missing some. The table shows 65,000 to 85,000 clones, with less than 90% occurring only once. This sequence was found in a human donor with chronic lymphocytic leukemia. The source material was PBMCs, sampled after 24 months of ibrutinib treatment. The chain has TRBV6-5 and TRBJ2-3; 11 nucleotides align to TRBD2. The CDR3 DNA follows: TGTGCCAGCGCTGCGGGACTAGCGGTAGATACGCAGTATTTT. Amino acid sequence: CASAAGLAVDTQYF.